This T cell receptor (beta chain) was retrieved from a study of blood T cell repertoires in COVID-19. Per the authors' pipeline: By means of reference gene primer amplification, nucleated cell counts were estimated. Repertoires were generated with immunoSEQ multiplex PCR, while TCRdb's copy carries only in-frame clones and drops some. V and J calls and clone size are given by that table; D and trimming were obtained from the DNA. The data show fewer than 250,000 clones, 75% to 85% seen once. This TCR was sampled from a woman in her seventies with acute or convalescent COVID-19. Sequencing was performed on peripheral blood.

CDR3 sequence (DNA): TGTGCCAGCAGACTAGACAGGGCGAGCGGCGAGCAGTACTTC. Translation gives CASRLDRASGEQYF. The chain is built from TRBV5-4 and TRBJ2-7; TRBD1 agrees at 7 bases. The CDR3 length is 14 residues. V dropped 5 bases and J dropped 6; count of bases not matched to a gene: 11. Per germline, CDR1 SGHNT and CDR2 YYREEE (reference sequence).